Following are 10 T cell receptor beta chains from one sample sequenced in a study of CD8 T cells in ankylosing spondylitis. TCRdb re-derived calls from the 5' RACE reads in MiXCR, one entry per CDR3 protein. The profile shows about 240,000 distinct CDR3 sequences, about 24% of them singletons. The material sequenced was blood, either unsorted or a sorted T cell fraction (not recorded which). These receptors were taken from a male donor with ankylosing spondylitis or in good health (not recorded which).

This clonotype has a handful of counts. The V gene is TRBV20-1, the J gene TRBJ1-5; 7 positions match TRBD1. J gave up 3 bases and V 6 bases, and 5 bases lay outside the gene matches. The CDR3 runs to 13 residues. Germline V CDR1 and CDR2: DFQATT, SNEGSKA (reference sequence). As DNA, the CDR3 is TGCAGTGCCCGGCAGGGGGACAATCAGCCCCAGCATTTT. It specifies CSARQGDNQPQHF.

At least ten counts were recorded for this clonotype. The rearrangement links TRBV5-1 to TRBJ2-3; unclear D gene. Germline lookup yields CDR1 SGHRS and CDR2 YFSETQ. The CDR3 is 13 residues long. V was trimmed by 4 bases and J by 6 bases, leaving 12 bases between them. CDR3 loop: CASSEAAVDTQYF. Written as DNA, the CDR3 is TGCGCCAGCAGCGAGGCAGCCGTGGATACGCAGTATTTT.

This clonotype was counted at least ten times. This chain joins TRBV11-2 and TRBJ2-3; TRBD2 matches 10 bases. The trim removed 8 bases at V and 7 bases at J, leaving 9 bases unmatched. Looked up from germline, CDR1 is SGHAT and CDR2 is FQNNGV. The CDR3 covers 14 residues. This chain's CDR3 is CASRVAGGPYTQYF. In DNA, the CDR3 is TGTGCCAGCCGGGTAGCGGGGGGTCCCTATACGCAGTATTTT.

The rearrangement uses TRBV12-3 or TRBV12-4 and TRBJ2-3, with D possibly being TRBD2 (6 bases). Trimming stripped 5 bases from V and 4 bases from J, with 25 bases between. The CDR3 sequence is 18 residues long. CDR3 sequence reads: CASSPLFGRGAGPDTQYF. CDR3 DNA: TGTGCCAGCAGTCCATTATTCGGGCGGGGCGCAGGACCAGATACGCAGTATTTT.

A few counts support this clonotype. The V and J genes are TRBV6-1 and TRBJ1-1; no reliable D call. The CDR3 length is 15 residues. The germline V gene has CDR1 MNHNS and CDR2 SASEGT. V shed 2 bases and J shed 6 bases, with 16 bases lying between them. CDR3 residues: CASSEHGGERSEAFF. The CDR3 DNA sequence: TGTGCCAGCAGTGAACATGGAGGCGAGAGGTCTGAAGCTTTCTTT.

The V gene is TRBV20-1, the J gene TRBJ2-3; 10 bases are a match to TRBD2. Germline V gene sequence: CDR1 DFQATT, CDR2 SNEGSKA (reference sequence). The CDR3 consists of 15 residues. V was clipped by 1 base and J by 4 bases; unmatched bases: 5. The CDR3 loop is CSARVPSGGADTQYF. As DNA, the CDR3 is TGCAGTGCTAGAGTCCCTAGCGGGGGCGCAGATACGCAGTATTTT.

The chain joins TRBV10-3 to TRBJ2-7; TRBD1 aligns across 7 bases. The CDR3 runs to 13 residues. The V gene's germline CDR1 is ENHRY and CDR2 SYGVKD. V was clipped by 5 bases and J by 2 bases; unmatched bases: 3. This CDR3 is CAISRDSPYEQYF. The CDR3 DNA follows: TGTGCCATCAGTAGGGACAGTCCCTACGAGCAGTACTTC.

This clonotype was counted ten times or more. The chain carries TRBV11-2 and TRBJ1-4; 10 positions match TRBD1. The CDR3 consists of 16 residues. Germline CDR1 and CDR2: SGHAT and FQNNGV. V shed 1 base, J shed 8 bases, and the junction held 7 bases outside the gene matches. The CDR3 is CASSLGGQGYREKLFF. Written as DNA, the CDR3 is TGTGCCAGCAGCTTAGGGGGACAGGGGTATCGGGAAAAACTGTTTTTT.

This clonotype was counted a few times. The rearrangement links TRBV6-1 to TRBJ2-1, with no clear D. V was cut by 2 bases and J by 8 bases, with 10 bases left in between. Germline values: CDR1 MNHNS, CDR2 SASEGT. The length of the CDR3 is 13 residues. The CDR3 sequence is CASSERFWDEQFF. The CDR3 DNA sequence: TGTGCCAGCAGTGAAAGGTTTTGGGATGAGCAGTTCTTC.

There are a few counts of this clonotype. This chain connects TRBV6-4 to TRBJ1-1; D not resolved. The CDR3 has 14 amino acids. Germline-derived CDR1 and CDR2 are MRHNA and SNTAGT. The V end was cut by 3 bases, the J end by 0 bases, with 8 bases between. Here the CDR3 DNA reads TGTGCCAGCAGTGAAAATGGGGTGAACACTGAAGCTTTCTTT. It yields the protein CASSENGVNTEAFF.